The present T cell receptor (beta chain) was sequenced within a study of beta chain features in type 1 diabetes. General study findings and limits: In cDNA sequencing, cells with high TCR expression could be over-represented.

Expressed TCRB transcripts were sequenced because the isolated RNA had all been reverse transcribed beforehand. Libraries were prepared by immunoSEQ multiplex PCR; TCRdb keeps only in-frame clonotypes and omits some of them. The data contain just over 600,000 clones, about 16% of them singletons. On this clone: Its cognate antigen is unknown.

This CDR3 spans 15 amino acids. The germline CDR1 and CDR2 sequences are LGHNA and YNFKEQ. Trimming stripped 0 bases from V and 8 bases from J, with 11 bases between. The receptor comes from a man aged 18 to 29 in good health. This chain uses TRBV4-2 with TRBJ1-6; tentative D call: TRBD1 (5 bases). Source material: naive CD4+ T cells from blood. DNA for the CDR3: TGTGCCAGCAGCCAAGAACGGGGACTCCATTCACCCCTCCACTTT. This translates into CASSQERGLHSPLHF.